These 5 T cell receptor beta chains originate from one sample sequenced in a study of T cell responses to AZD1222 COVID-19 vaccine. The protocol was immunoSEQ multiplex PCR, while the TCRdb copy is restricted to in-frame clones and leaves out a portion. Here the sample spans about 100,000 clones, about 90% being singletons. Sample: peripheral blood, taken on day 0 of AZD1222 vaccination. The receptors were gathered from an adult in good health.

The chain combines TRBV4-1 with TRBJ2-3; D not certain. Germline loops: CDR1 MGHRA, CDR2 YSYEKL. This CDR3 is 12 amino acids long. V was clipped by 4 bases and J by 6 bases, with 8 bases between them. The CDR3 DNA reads TGCGCCAGCAGCCTCCTGGGGGATACGCAGTATTTT. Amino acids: CASSLLGDTQYF.

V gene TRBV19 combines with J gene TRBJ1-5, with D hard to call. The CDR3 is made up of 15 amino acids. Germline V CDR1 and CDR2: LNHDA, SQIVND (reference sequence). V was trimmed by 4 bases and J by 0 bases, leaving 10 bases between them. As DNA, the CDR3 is TGTGCCAGTAGTACCCGGGAGATTAGCAATCAGCCCCAGCATTTT. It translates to CASSTREISNQPQHF.

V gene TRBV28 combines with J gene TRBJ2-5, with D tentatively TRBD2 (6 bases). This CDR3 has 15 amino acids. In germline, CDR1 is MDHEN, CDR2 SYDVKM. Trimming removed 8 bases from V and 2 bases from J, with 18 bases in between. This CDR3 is CASGGSGRGQETQYF. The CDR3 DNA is TGTGCCAGCGGGGGTAGCGGCCGCGGGCAAGAGACCCAGTACTTC.

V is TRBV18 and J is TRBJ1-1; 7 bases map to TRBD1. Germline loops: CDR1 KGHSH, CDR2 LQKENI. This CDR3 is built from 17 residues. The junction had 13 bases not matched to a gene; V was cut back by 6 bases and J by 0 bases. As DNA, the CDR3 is TGTGCCAGCTCCCCCAACCGAGGGGGCTACATGAACACTGAAGCTTTCTTT. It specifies CASSPNRGGYMNTEAFF.

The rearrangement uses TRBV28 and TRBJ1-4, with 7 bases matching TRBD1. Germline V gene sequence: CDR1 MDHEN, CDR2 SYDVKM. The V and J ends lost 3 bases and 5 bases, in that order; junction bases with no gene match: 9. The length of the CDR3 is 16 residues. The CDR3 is CASSLAGTAANEKLFF. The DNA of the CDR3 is TGTGCCAGCAGTTTGGCCGGGACAGCGGCAAATGAAAAACTGTTTTTT. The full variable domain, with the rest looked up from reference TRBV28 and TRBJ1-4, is DVKVTQSSRYLVKRTGEKVFLECVQDMDHENMFWYRQDPGLGLRLIYFSYDVKMKEKGDIPEGYSVSREKKERFSLILESASTNQTSMYLCASSLAGTAANEKLFFGSGTQLSVL.